What follows are 31 T cell receptor beta chains derived from one specimen sequenced in a study of identical twins. TCRdb fed the 5' RACE reads into MiXCR, producing one record per CDR3 protein. The table lists some 600,000 distinct CDR3 sequences, under 8.5% of them singletons. The data also belong to a second study, concerning yellow fever vaccine responses in identical twins.

The sequenced sample consisted of PBMCs. These receptors were obtained from a woman younger than 30 in good health.

The table lists this clonotype with many counts. The CDR3 loop reads CASSDPVGTRQETQYF. The CDR3 DNA follows: TGTGCCAGCAGTGATCCTGTGGGGACAAGACAAGAGACCCAGTACTTC. The chain carries TRBV2 and TRBJ2-5, with D tentatively TRBD1 (6 bases). Germline loops: CDR1 SNHLY, CDR2 FYNNEI. The CDR3 covers 16 residues. Trimming cost V 3 bases and J 2 bases, with 16 bases left between them.

The chain has TRBV5-1 and TRBJ2-5; the D is unclear. The CDR3 has 15 residues. The V end was cut by 0 bases, the J end by 2 bases, with 11 bases between. The V gene's germline CDR1 is SGHRS and CDR2 YFSETQ. The CDR3, as DNA: TGCGCCAGCAGCTTGGGCGCGTCAACGCAAGAGACCCAGTACTTC. Residues: CASSLGASTQETQYF.

Only a few counts were recorded for this clonotype. The chain is built from TRBV7-9 and TRBJ2-1; no clear D gene. This CDR3 has 11 amino acids. Trimming removed 3 bases at V and 9 bases at J, with 6 bases between. Per the germline V gene, CDR1 is SEHNR and CDR2 is FQNEAQ (reference sequence). The CDR3 bases are TGTGCCAGCAGCTTCTTGACTGAGCAGTTCTTC. Its translation is CASSFLTEQFF.

Many counts were recorded for this clonotype. This chain connects TRBV5-1 to TRBJ2-1; D gene uncertain. CDR3 length equals 11 residues. Germline V CDR1 and CDR2: SGHRS, YFSETQ. With 3 bases removed from V and 9 bases from J, the gap between germline ends came to 7 bases. The CDR3 loop is CASSSNIEQFF. DNA for the CDR3: TGCGCCAGCAGCTCAAATATTGAGCAGTTCTTC.

This clonotype was counted a few times. This sequence joins TRBV4-2 and TRBJ1-1; 7 bases map to TRBD1. This CDR3 contains 16 residues. Germline V lookup: CDR1 LGHNA, CDR2 YNFKEQ. V trimming: 4 bases; J trimming: 5 bases; junction bases outside the gene matches: 13. The CDR3 region is CASSPREGASNTEAFF. Written as DNA, the CDR3 is TGTGCCAGCAGCCCCAGGGAGGGGGCGAGTAATACTGAAGCTTTCTTT.

This clonotype was observed a few times. The V gene is TRBV10-2, the J gene TRBJ2-7, with no clear D. This CDR3 has 11 residues. Trimming cost V 4 bases and J 5 bases, with 6 bases left between them. The V gene's germline CDR1 is WSHSY and CDR2 SAAADI. The chain's CDR3 is CASSAVNEQYF. The CDR3 DNA follows: TGCGCCAGCAGTGCCGTTAACGAGCAGTACTTC.

This clonotype was picked up a small number of times. This chain uses TRBV2 with TRBJ1-1, with D tentatively TRBD1 (5 bases). CDR3 size: 14 residues. Germline lookup yields CDR1 SNHLY and CDR2 FYNNEI. V shed 3 bases and J shed 3 bases, with 11 bases lying between them. For the CDR3, the DNA is TGTGCCAGCAGTGACCAGGGAGGGGACACTGAAGCTTTCTTT. Translation: CASSDQGGDTEAFF. The variable domain in full, with the rest retrieved from reference TRBV2 and TRBJ1-1, is EPEVTQTPSHQVTQMGQEVILRCVPISNHLYFYWYRQILGQKVEFLVSFYNNEISEKSEIFDDQFSVERPDGSNFTLKIRSTKLEDSAMYFCASSDQGGDTEAFFGQGTRLTVV.

This clonotype came up many times. J is TRBJ2-4 and V is TRBV12-3 or TRBV12-4; 8 positions match TRBD2. CDR3 length equals 15 residues. The J segment lost 6 bases and the V segment lost 7 bases, leaving 11 bases of the junction unmatched. For the CDR3, the DNA is TGTGCCAGCACCACACGGGGGGGTCTCGGAAACATTCAGTACTTC. Translation gives CASTTRGGLGNIQYF.

There are many counts of this clonotype. The genes are TRBV29-1 and TRBJ2-1; D perhaps matches TRBD1 (6 bases). The germline gives CDR1 SQVTM, CDR2 ANQGSEA. The CDR3 consists of 12 residues. Trimming shortened V by 3 bases and J by 10 bases, and 13 bases separated the two germline ends. The CDR3: CSVEQGFGEQFF. As DNA, the CDR3 is TGCAGCGTTGAGCAGGGGTTTGGGGAGCAGTTCTTC.

J is TRBJ1-6 and V is TRBV20-1; the match to TRBD1 covers 9 bases. V lost 3 bases to trimming and J lost 7 bases; unmatched junction nucleotides: 10. The CDR3 spans 16 residues. Germline V gene sequence: CDR1 DFQATT, CDR2 SNEGSKA (reference sequence). CDR3 sequence reads: CSASQTGGAGNSPLHF. CDR3 sequence (DNA): TGCAGTGCTAGTCAAACAGGGGGCGCGGGGAATTCACCCCTCCACTTT.

This clonotype was counted only a few times. The V call is TRBV12-3 or TRBV12-4, the J call TRBJ1-5; no clear D gene. With 3 bases removed from V and 0 bases from J, the gap between germline ends came to 9 bases. The CDR3 is 15 amino acids. The CDR3 region is CASSFWQDSNQPQHF. In DNA form, the CDR3 reads TGTGCCAGCAGTTTTTGGCAGGATAGCAATCAGCCCCAGCATTTT.

The CDR3 coding sequence is TGTGCCAGCAGCAAATTAACCAGCCGGGGAGGGAATCAGCCCCAGCATTTT. Its translation is CASSKLTSRGGNQPQHF. The J gene is TRBJ1-5, the V gene TRBV21-1. TRBV21-1 is designated a pseudogene. The CDR3 totals 17 residues.

The chain links TRBV11-2 to TRBJ2-5; no clear D. The CDR3 has 15 residues. Germline CDR1 and CDR2: SGHAT and FQNNGV. V lost 8 bases and J lost 0, with 16 bases in between. The CDR3 sequence: CASGRSRVYQETQYF. Here the CDR3 DNA reads TGTGCCAGCGGCCGCTCCCGGGTTTACCAAGAGACCCAGTACTTC.

This clonotype was seen ten or more times. This chain joins TRBV5-1 and TRBJ2-7; 9 bases map to TRBD1. After removal of 7 bases from V and 6 bases from J, the junction contained 11 bases not matched to a gene. The CDR3 has 14 residues. The germline CDR1 and CDR2 sequences are SGHRS and YFSETQ. The CDR3 bases are TGCGCCAGCGCACAGGGGGCGCAATTGTCCGAGCAGTACTTC. The encoded protein is CASAQGAQLSEQYF.

The chain is built from TRBV27 and TRBJ2-1, with 10 positions matching TRBD2. Germline trimming cut 6 bases from V and 10 bases from J; bases unmatched to any gene: 15. CDR1 and CDR2 from the germline V gene are MNHEY and SMNVEV (reference sequence). The CDR3 is 16 amino acids. This CDR3 is CASSFTGSGGISEQFF. CDR3 coding DNA: TGTGCCAGCAGCTTCACGGGTAGCGGGGGGATATCGGAGCAGTTCTTC.

In this sample, this clonotype turned up a few times. The chain recombines TRBV27 with TRBJ2-1, with 14 bases lining up with TRBD2. The trim removed 4 bases at V and 7 bases at J, leaving 15 bases unmatched. CDR3 size: 19 residues. Germline-derived CDR1 and CDR2 are MNHEY and SMNVEV (reference sequence). The CDR3 here is CASSSARPGTSGRGNEQFF. In DNA, the CDR3 is TGTGCCAGCAGTTCAGCCCGGCCCGGGACTAGCGGGAGAGGGAATGAGCAGTTCTTC.

This clonotype was seen many times. The chain carries TRBV5-6 and TRBJ2-2; D tentatively fits TRBD1 or TRBD2 (5 bases each). In germline, CDR1 is SGHDT, CDR2 YYEEEE. The CDR3 is made up of 15 amino acids. V was cut by 2 bases and J by 4 bases, with 12 bases left in between. The CDR3 is CASSFTAGTTGELFF. The DNA for the CDR3 is TGTGCCAGCAGCTTTACGGCAGGGACCACCGGGGAGCTGTTTTTT.

This clonotype was counted ten times or more. The chain joins TRBV4-2 to TRBJ1-2, with 8 nucleotides matching TRBD1. The length of the CDR3 is 16 residues. From germline, CDR1 is LGHNA and CDR2 YNFKEQ. V shed 2 bases and J 4 bases; nucleotides not matched to a gene: 9. For the CDR3, the DNA is TGTGCCAGCAGCCAATCCCCAGCAGGGGGCCTCTATGGCTACACCTTC. It translates to CASSQSPAGGLYGYTF.

Many counts were recorded for this clonotype. The chain recombines TRBV5-1 with TRBJ2-1; D is possibly TRBD2 (6 bases). With 5 bases removed from V and 5 bases from J, the gap between germline ends came to 14 bases. CDR1 is SGHRS, CDR2 YFSETQ, per germline. This CDR3 region has 14 residues. CDR3 loop: CASSYAGTDNEQFF. In nucleotides, the CDR3 is TGCGCCAGCAGTTATGCGGGGACCGACAATGAGCAGTTCTTC. Complete variable domain (other parts from reference TRBV5-1 and TRBJ2-1): KAGVTQTPRYLIKTRGQQVTLSCSPISGHRSVSWYQQTPGQGLQFLFEYFSETQRNKGNFPGRFSGRQFSNSRSEMNVSTLELGDSALYLCASSYAGTDNEQFFGPGTRLTVL.

This clonotype was counted only a few times. The chain employs TRBV27 and TRBJ2-3, with TRBD1 matching over 12 bases. This CDR3 comprises 19 residues. V lost 5 bases and J lost 1; bases outside the gene matches: 13. The germline gives CDR1 MNHEY, CDR2 SMNVEV (reference sequence). This CDR3 is CASSTGQGARVAGTDTQYF. The CDR3 DNA reads TGTGCCAGCAGTACGGGACAGGGGGCGCGGGTGGCTGGCACAGATACGCAGTATTTT.

This chain joins TRBV25-1 and TRBJ2-1; D is ambiguous. CDR3 length: 12 residues. The V end lost 3 bases, the J end lost 10 bases, and 10 bases lay between the germline ends. Germline CDR1 is MGHDK and CDR2 is SYGVNS. The CDR3 DNA is TGTGCCAGCAGTGAGGGCCCTCTAGAGCAGTTCTTC. Residues: CASSEGPLEQFF.

This clonotype was seen only a few times. The gene calls are TRBV11-2 and TRBJ2-3; unclear D gene. Trimming took 11 bases from V and 1 from J, leaving 13 bases between them. From germline, CDR1 is SGHAT and CDR2 FQNNGV. The CDR3 sequence is 13 residues long. CDR3 nucleotides: TGTGCCTGCCGAAAGGTCCGCACAGATACGCAGTATTTT. This codes for CACRKVRTDTQYF.

The V call is TRBV25-1, the J call TRBJ2-7, with 7 bases lining up with TRBD1. CDR3 length equals 13 residues. Losses at the gene ends were 4 bases for V and 9 bases for J; bases not matched to a gene: 9. Germline V gene lookup returns CDR1 MGHDK and CDR2 SYGVNS. The CDR3 reads CASSAAGGVVQYV. In DNA form, the CDR3 reads TGTGCCAGCAGTGCCGCAGGGGGTGTGGTGCAGTACGTC.

This clonotype was detected a few times. V and J are TRBV5-1 and TRBJ2-7; TRBD2 agrees at 9 bases. Germline V gene sequence: CDR1 SGHRS, CDR2 YFSETQ. V lost 4 bases and J lost 5; bases outside the gene matches: 7. This CDR3 has 14 amino acids. The CDR3: CASSRGTSFDEQYF. The CDR3 DNA sequence: TGCGCCAGCAGCCGCGGGACTAGCTTCGACGAGCAGTACTTC.

The chain combines TRBV10-3 with TRBJ2-2, with TRBD1 matching 8 bases. Germline V gene lookup returns CDR1 ENHRY and CDR2 SYGVKD. Germline trimming cut 5 bases from V and 8 bases from J; bases unmatched to any gene: 16. The CDR3 runs 17 residues. DNA of the CDR3: TGTGCCATCAGTCCCTCAATAGCAGACAGGGGATCGGGGGAGCTGTTTTTT. Translation: CAISPSIADRGSGELFF.

This clonotype was counted at least ten times. The J gene is TRBJ1-1, the V gene TRBV12-3 or TRBV12-4; 10 bases are shared with TRBD1. The CDR3 is made up of 12 amino acids. Trimming at V came to 6 bases and at J to 7 bases, leaving 2 bases not matched to a gene. The CDR3 loop is CASRTGGSEAFF. Written as DNA, the CDR3 is TGTGCCAGCAGGACAGGGGGCAGTGAAGCTTTCTTT.

This clonotype has a handful of counts. The chain links TRBV27 to TRBJ2-2, with no clear D. This CDR3 comprises 14 residues. Germline V gene lookup returns CDR1 MNHEY and CDR2 SMNVEV (reference sequence). V lost 7 bases to trimming and J lost 4 bases, with 13 bases between them. The CDR3 spells CASMKWGSTGELFF. CDR3 in DNA: TGTGCCAGCATGAAATGGGGTAGCACCGGGGAGCTGTTTTTT.

The CDR3 DNA reads TGCAGTGCTAGAGATAGGGCTAGCGGGAGGCAGTGGGGAACTTTC. Translating it yields CSARDRASGRQWGTF. The chain is built from TRBV20-1 and TRBJ2-6; 11 nucleotides agree with TRBD2. The germline gives CDR1 DFQATT, CDR2 SNEGSKA (reference sequence). CDR3 length equals 15 residues. V lost 0 bases, J lost 19 bases, and 14 bases stayed unmatched.

This chain joins TRBV10-3 and TRBJ1-2; the D gene is possibly TRBD1 (5 bases). The CDR3 is made up of 13 amino acids. Trimming left V 7 bases short and J 2 bases short, with 11 bases between. Germline V gene sequence: CDR1 ENHRY, CDR2 SYGVKD. The CDR3 coding sequence is TGTGCCATCACCTTGGACACAAACTATGGCTACACCTTC. It translates to CAITLDTNYGYTF.

CDR3 region: CSVREASEQYF. The CDR3 region has the DNA TGCAGCGTGAGGGAGGCGAGCGAGCAGTACTTC. This sequence joins TRBV29-1 and TRBJ2-7; D is possibly TRBD2 (6 bases). With 6 bases removed from V and 6 bases from J, the gap between germline ends came to 12 bases. The CDR3 loop spans 11 amino acids. CDR1 and CDR2 from the germline V gene are SQVTM and ANQGSEA.

The chain couples TRBV5-1 to TRBJ2-6; no firm D call. CDR3 length: 20 residues. Germline V gene data show CDR1 as SGHRS and CDR2 as YFSETQ. V was shortened by 4 bases and J by 1 base, with 24 bases between the two germline ends. CDR3 region: CASSLYTDRNIDSGANVLTF. The CDR3, as DNA: TGCGCCAGCAGCCTTTATACTGACCGTAACATCGATTCTGGGGCCAACGTCCTGACTTTC.